This TCR beta chain was sequenced during a study of T cells in Graves' hyperthyroidism and ophthalmopathy. CDR1 and CDR2 from the germline V gene are PRHDT and FYEKMQ (reference sequence). The CDR3 is made up of 15 amino acids. After removal of 5 bases from V and 4 bases from J, the junction contained 11 bases not matched to a gene. This clonotype was detected ten times or more. Amplified TCR beta CDR3 regions came from RNA transcripts. First-round RT-PCR of the TCR CDR3 relied on the HTBI primer set. TCRdb processed the multiplex PCR reads anew with MiXCR; each CDR3 protein has one entry. The sample records about 180,000 distinct CDR3 sequences, about 15% being singletons.

The chain recombines TRBV13 with TRBJ2-7, with TRBD1 matching over 7 bases. The sample consisted of blood. The sequence derives from a woman aged 50 to 60 with Graves' hyperthyroidism. The DNA of the CDR3 is TGTGCCAGCAGCCGACTGGAGACAGGGAGTTACGAGCAGTACTTC. Its protein product is CASSRLETGSYEQYF.